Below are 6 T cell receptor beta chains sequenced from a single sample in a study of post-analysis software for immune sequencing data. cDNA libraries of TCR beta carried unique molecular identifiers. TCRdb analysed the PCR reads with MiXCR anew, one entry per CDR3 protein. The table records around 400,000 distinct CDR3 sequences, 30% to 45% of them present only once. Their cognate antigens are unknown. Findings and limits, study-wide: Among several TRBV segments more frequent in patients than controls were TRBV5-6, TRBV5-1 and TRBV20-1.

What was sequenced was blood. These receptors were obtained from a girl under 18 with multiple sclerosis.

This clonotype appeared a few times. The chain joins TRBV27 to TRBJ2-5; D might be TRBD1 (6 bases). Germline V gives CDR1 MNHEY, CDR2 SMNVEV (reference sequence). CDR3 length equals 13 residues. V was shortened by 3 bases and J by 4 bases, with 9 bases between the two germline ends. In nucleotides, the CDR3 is TGTGCCAGCAGTTTGTGGGGGCGAGAGACCCAGTACTTC. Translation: CASSLWGRETQYF.

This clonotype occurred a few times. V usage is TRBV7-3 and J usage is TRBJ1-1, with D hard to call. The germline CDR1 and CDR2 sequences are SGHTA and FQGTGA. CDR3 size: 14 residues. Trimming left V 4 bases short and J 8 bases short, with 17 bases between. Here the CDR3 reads CASSSPSAWGEAFF. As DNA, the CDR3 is TGTGCCAGCAGCTCCCCTTCGGCATGGGGAGAAGCTTTCTTT.

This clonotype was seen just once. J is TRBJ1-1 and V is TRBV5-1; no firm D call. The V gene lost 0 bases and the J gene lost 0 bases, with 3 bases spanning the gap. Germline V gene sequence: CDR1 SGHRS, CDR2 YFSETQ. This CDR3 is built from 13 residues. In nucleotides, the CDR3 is TGCGCCAGCAGCTTGGAGATGAACACTGAAGCTTTCTTT. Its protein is CASSLEMNTEAFF. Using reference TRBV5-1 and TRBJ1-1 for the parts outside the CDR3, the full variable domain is KAGVTQTPRYLIKTRGQQVTLSCSPISGHRSVSWYQQTPGQGLQFLFEYFSETQRNKGNFPGRFSGRQFSNSRSEMNVSTLELGDSALYLCASSLEMNTEAFFGQGTRLTVV.

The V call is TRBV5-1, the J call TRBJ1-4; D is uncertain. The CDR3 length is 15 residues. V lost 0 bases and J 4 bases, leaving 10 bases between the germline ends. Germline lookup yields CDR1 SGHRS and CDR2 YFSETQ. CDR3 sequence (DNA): TGCGCCAGCAGCTTGGAAGCATCTAGTAATGAAAAACTGTTTTTT. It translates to CASSLEASSNEKLFF.

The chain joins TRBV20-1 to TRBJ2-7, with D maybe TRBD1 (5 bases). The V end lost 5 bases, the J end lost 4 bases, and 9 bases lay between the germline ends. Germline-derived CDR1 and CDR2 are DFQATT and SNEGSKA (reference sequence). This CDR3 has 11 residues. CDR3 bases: TGCAGTGCTGCCCAGGGTTACGAGCAGTACTTC. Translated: CSAAQGYEQYF.

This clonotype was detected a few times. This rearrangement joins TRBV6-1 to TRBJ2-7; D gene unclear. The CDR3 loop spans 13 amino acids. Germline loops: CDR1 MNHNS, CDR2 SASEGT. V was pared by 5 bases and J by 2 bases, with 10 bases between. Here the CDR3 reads CASSQAGPYEQYF. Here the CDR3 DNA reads TGTGCCAGCAGTCAGGCCGGACCCTACGAGCAGTACTTC.